This T cell receptor beta chain came from a study of blood T cell repertoires in COVID-19. Study context: Italy, Spain and the United States were the sources of the convalescent and acute COVID-19 samples.

The CDR3 totals 16 residues. V was clipped by 3 bases and J by 0 bases, with 15 bases between them. Per germline, CDR1 LNHDA and CDR2 SQIVND (reference sequence). Those who participated ranged in age from 18 to 89 years and resided in 20 to 30 US areas. In assigning cohorts, the study relied on participant-reported clinical history. Authors' methods: Estimated nucleated cell counts came from reference gene primer amplification. The protocol was immunoSEQ multiplex PCR, while the TCRdb copy is restricted to in-frame clones and leaves out a portion. That table supplies the V and J calls and clone size; D and trimming were determined from the DNA. This sample yields a few hundred thousand clones, of which more than 85% are seen a single time; about 0.9% belongs to the top ten.

This TCR came from a woman between 40 and 50 years old who had been exposed to COVID-19. The sample comprised PBMCs or T cells enriched from blood (not recorded which). This rearrangement joins TRBV19 to TRBJ2-7; D gene ambiguous. This CDR3 is CASSIAARPSSYEQYF. The CDR3 region has the DNA TGTGCCAGTAGTATCGCGGCCAGACCCAGCTCCTACGAGCAGTACTTC. Full variable domain (rest looked up from reference TRBV19 and TRBJ2-7): DGGITQSPKYLFRKEGQNVTLSCEQNLNHDAMYWYRQDPGQGLRLIYYSQIVNDFQKGDIAEGYSVSREKKESFPLTVTSAQKNPTAFYLCASSIAARPSSYEQYFGPGTRLTVT.